This T cell receptor beta chain was captured in a study of T-cell reconstitution after alpha-beta-depleted transplantation in children. General study points: Surviving recipient T cells and thymic progenitors accounted for the high day-60 TCRbeta diversity observed in some patients. One year post-transplant, T-cell counts and diversity were largely derived from T cells produced anew. As was reported, about two months after transplant, alpha-beta T cells came from several hundred expanded graft clones.

Unique molecular identifiers were used to barcode this TCRbeta library. TCRdb passed the PCR reads through MiXCR, listing each CDR3 protein once. Of under 60,000 distinct CDR3 sequences in the sample, 5.8% were seen once. This clonotype was recorded at least ten times. Its cognate antigen is unknown. Losses at the gene ends were 0 bases for V and 3 bases for J; bases not matched to a gene: 3. The germline gives CDR1 SGHRS, CDR2 YFSETQ. CDR3 length: 15 residues. The chain uses TRBV5-1 and TRBJ1-5; 7 bases agree with TRBD1. This receptor was identified in a female patient aged 2-15 years who had a stem cell transplant for aplastic anemia, so the T cells may come from the graft donor. The input for sequencing was PBMCs, mostly from graft donor cells, taken 60 days after TCRalphabeta/CD19-depleted stem cell transplant. The chain's CDR3 is CASSLGGQNNQPQHF. In nucleotides, the CDR3 is TGCGCCAGCAGCTTGGGGGGACAGAACAATCAGCCCCAGCATTTT.